A selection of T cell receptor beta chains follows, all from one sample in a study of T cells in Graves' hyperthyroidism and ophthalmopathy. A single record per CDR3 protein comes from TCRdb applying MiXCR to the multiplex PCR reads. This sample has around 600,000 distinct CDR3 sequences; 14% occur once, and the top ten carry less than 9%. Sequenced input: blood. The receptors were sampled from a woman between 18 and 29 years old with Graves' ophthalmopathy. Each CDR3 is given with its conserved first and last residue. The D gene is left open where the match is weak. Part of the rows lack a size; the others show once, few, many or a class for expanded clones.

J: TRBJ2-2; size: few; V: TRBV14; D: NA; DNA: TGTGCCAGCAGCCAAGGACTCGGGATCGGCGGGGAGCTGTTTTTT; CDR3: CASSQGLGIGGELFF
J: TRBJ2-3; size: many; V: TRBV3-1; D: TRBD2; DNA: TGTGCCAGCAGCCGCTTCGGGACTAGCGGTTTATGGCAGTATTTT; CDR3: CASSRFGTSGLWQYF
J: TRBJ1-5; size: many; V: TRBV24-1; D: NA; DNA: TGTGCCACCAGTGATATATCCGAGGGAAATCAGCCCCAGCATTTT; CDR3: CATSDISEGNQPQHF
J: TRBJ2-2; size: NA; V: TRBV3-1; D: NA; DNA: TGTGCCAGCAAGGGACCTCCTAGCTCCGGGGAGCTGTTTTTT; CDR3: CASKGPPSSGELFF
J: TRBJ2-5; size: NA; V: TRBV6-1; D: TRBD2; DNA: TGTGCCACAGGACTAGCGGGAGCTCAAGAGACCCAGTACTTC; CDR3: CATGLAGAQETQYF
J: TRBJ2-3; size: many; V: TRBV7-7; D: NA; DNA: TGTGCTAGCAGCTTAGGGTCACTAGGCGACACAGATACGCAGTATTTT; CDR3: CASSLGSLGDTDTQYF
J: TRBJ2-3; size: many; V: TRBV7-9; D: NA; DNA: TGTGCCAGCACCGTTAGCGCTGCAGATACGCAGTATTTT; CDR3: CASTVSAADTQYF
J: TRBJ1-2; size: few; V: TRBV5-1; D: NA; DNA: TGCGCCAGCAGTCAGGACAGCTCCTCGGGAGGCTACACCTTC; CDR3: CASSQDSSSGGYTF
J: TRBJ1-5; size: NA; V: TRBV6-1; D: NA; DNA: TGTGCCACCATGGTGGGCCCTAATCAGCCCCAGCATTTT; CDR3: CATMVGPNQPQHF
J: TRBJ2-1; size: many; V: TRBV28; D: NA; DNA: TGTGCCAGCAGTCCCTCGGACCAGTACAATGAGCAGTTCTTC; CDR3: CASSPSDQYNEQFF
J: TRBJ2-7; size: NA; V: TRBV19; D: NA; DNA: TGTGCCAGTAGTCTTTACGGCGGGACCAAAGGGGACGAGCAGTACTTC; CDR3: CASSLYGGTKGDEQYF
J: TRBJ1-1; size: many; V: TRBV6-6; D: NA; DNA: TGTGCCAGCAGTTACTCCGTAGGGAACACTGAAGCTTTCTTT; CDR3: CASSYSVGNTEAFF
J: TRBJ2-1; size: few; V: TRBV29-1; D: NA; DNA: TGCAGCGTTGAAGAGGGGAGCTCCAACGACAATGAGCAGTTCTTC; CDR3: CSVEEGSSNDNEQFF